A selection of T cell receptor beta chains follows, all from one sample in a study of OX40 agonist ivuxolimab in advanced cancers. The assay was immunoSEQ multiplex PCR, and TCRdb's table has in-frame clones only and misses some. The table lists tens of thousands of clones, approximately 89% of them singletons. The source material was CD4+ or CD8+ T cells sorted from blood, sampled in a trial of the OX40 agonist ivuxolimab. Every receptor here comes from an adult with an advanced solid tumor such as melanoma, head and neck, liver or kidney cancer. Both conserved end residues are part of each CDR3. The D gene is left open where the match is weak. A clone size is listed for some rows: how often the clone was seen (once, few, many), or a class if it is expanded.

abundance	d_gene	v_gene	j_gene	CDR3nt	CDR3aa
-	-	TRBV7-7	TRBJ2-5	TGTGCCAGCAGCTACTGGCAGGGGCTAGGTCAGACCCAGTACTTC	CASSYWQGLGQTQYF
-	-	TRBV11-3	TRBJ1-1	TGTGCCAGCAGCGGCACTATCGGACCGGGAACTGAAGCTTTCTTT	CASSGTIGPGTEAFF
-	-	TRBV7-9	TRBJ1-2	TGTGCCAGCAGCTTATCCGACAGATCTAACCTTCCGGATGGCTACACCTTC	CASSLSDRSNLPDGYTF
-	TRBD2	TRBV7-9	TRBJ2-5	TGTGCCAGCAGCCTCACTAGCGGGGGGCCTTACCAAGAGACCCAGTACTTC	CASSLTSGGPYQETQYF
once	-	TRBV11-2	TRBJ1-3	TGTGCCAGCAGCTCCTCGCACCGGGTTTGGGTGGACACCATATATTTT	CASSSSHRVWVDTIYF
-	-	TRBV6-5	TRBJ2-5	TGTGCCAGCAGTTACCAGGCCCACCAGTACTTC	CASSYQAHQYF
-	TRBD2	TRBV19	TRBJ2-1	TGTGCCAGTAGTATAGTCGGGGGGTTAGCGGGAGGCCCCTACAATGAGCAGTTCTTC	CASSIVGGLAGGPYNEQFF
-	TRBD1	TRBV7-7	TRBJ2-3	TGTGCCAGCAGCCCCGGGGGGACAGGGGTAGATACGCAGTATTTT	CASSPGGTGVDTQYF
-	-	TRBV27	TRBJ2-3	TGTGCCAGCAGTTTATCGGGAGGGGGGGGTAGGGCAGATACGCAGTATTTT	CASSLSGGGGRADTQYF
-	-	TRBV6-5	TRBJ1-2	TGTGCCAGCAGCGTCGGGAACTATGGCTACACCTTC	CASSVGNYGYTF
-	TRBD1	TRBV27	TRBJ1-1	TGTGCCAGCAGCAAAGGACAGGTCGGGGCTGACACTGAAGCTTTCTTT	CASSKGQVGADTEAFF
-	TRBD1	TRBV18	TRBJ1-2	TGTGCCAGCTCACTAACCGGTTTCGGGACAGGGCCGAAAAAGACGGACCGGGGGTATGGCTACACCTTC	CASSLTGFGTGPKKTDRGYGYTF
-	TRBD1	TRBV6-6	TRBJ1-2	TGTGCCAGCAGTAACACTTGGACAGGGGAGGGCTACACCTTC	CASSNTWTGEGYTF
-	TRBD2	TRBV19	TRBJ2-3	TGTGCCAGTGGGCTAGCGGGTAGCACAGATACGCAGTATTTT	CASGLAGSTDTQYF
-	-	TRBV11-3	TRBJ2-1	TGTGCCAGCAGCGCCCGGGACTCCGTGGGCAATGAGCAGTTCTTC	CASSARDSVGNEQFF
-	-	TRBV5-5	TRBJ1-6	TGTGCCAGCAGCTTGATGCCTCCGGGGGCCAATTCACCCCTCCACTTT	CASSLMPPGANSPLHF
-	-	TRBV9	TRBJ2-6	TGTGCCAGCAGCGGCCGCGCCTCTGGGGCCAACGTCCTGACTTTC	CASSGRASGANVLTF
-	-	TRBV7-9	TRBJ2-7	TGTGCCAGCAGCCCCCGGGATCCTACGACTCACGAGCAGTACTTC	CASSPRDPTTHEQYF
-	-	TRBV5-4	TRBJ1-3	TGTGCCAGCAATCCCCGGAGTGGAAACACCATATATTTT	CASNPRSGNTIYF
-	TRBD1	TRBV30	TRBJ1-2	TGTGCCTGGAGTGTACTTGGACAGGGAGATAGGGTCTTC	CAWSVLGQGDRVF
-	TRBD1	TRBV7-8	TRBJ1-1	TGTGCCAGCAGCTCAATCGACAGGGGAATGGCGGGGGCTTTCTTT	CASSSIDRGMAGAFF
-	-	TRBV11-2	TRBJ2-1	TGTGCCAGCTCCCTTCGGGATAACAATGAGCAGTTCTTC	CASSLRDNNEQFF
-	-	TRBV5-4	TRBJ1-1	TGTGCCGTCGAGGGGGTCGCGACCTCGAACACTGAAGCTTTCTTT	CAVEGVATSNTEAFF
-	-	TRBV11-1	TRBJ2-5	TGTGCCAGCAGCTTAGACAGCCAAGAGACCCAGTACTTC	CASSLDSQETQYF
-	TRBD2	TRBV7-3	TRBJ2-1	TGTGCCAGCAGCTTAGGGCAAGGACTAGCGGGAGTTGTATCAAATGAGCAGTTCTTC	CASSLGQGLAGVVSNEQFF
-	-	TRBV27	TRBJ1-4	TGTGCCAGCAGTTTTGGCAGTTTAAATGAAAAACTGTTTTTT	CASSFGSLNEKLFF
-	-	TRBV28	TRBJ1-1	TGTGCCAGCAGTTTAAGAGAGGAAGGGCTGAACACTGAAGCTTTCTTT	CASSLREEGLNTEAFF
few	-	TRBV28	TRBJ1-4	TGTGCCAGCAGTTTTGACGAAAAACTGTTTTTT	CASSFDEKLFF
-	TRBD2	TRBV30	TRBJ2-7	TGTGCCCGCTCTATAGCGGGGGAATCCTACGAGCAGTACTTC	CARSIAGESYEQYF
-	-	TRBV10-2	TRBJ2-5	TGCGCCAGCAGTCCGGGCCTCGGCGGGGAGACCCAGTACTTC	CASSPGLGGETQYF
-	-	TRBV11-2	TRBJ1-4	TGTGCCAGCAGCTTAGGGGACTTCCCTAATGAAAAACTGTTTTTT	CASSLGDFPNEKLFF
once	-	TRBV7-2	TRBJ2-1	TGTGCCAGCAGCCCATACAATGAGCAGTTCTTC	CASSPYNEQFF
-	TRBD1	TRBV5-6	TRBJ1-4	TGTGCCAGCAGCCCTCCGGGACAGGGGAAGGGAAAACTGTTTTTT	CASSPPGQGKGKLFF
-	-	TRBV28	TRBJ1-5	TGTGCCAGCAGGTCATTCCAGCCAAAGGGGGGGGCCTATAGCAATCAGCCCCAGCATTTT	CASRSFQPKGGAYSNQPQHF
-	-	TRBV10-1	TRBJ2-3	TGCGCCAGCAGTGAGCTCGGGGGCGATGGTACGCAGTATTTT	CASSELGGDGTQYF
-	-	TRBV7-9	TRBJ2-5	TGTGCCAGCAGCCAGCTCGGGGGAGTTCAAGAGACCCAGTACTTC	CASSQLGGVQETQYF
few	-	TRBV7-9	TRBJ1-2	TGTGCCAGCAGCGCCGGACAGTCAATCCACACCTTC	CASSAGQSIHTF
once	-	TRBV28	TRBJ1-2	TGTGCCAGCAGTCCTCGGGGGACCGTCTATGGCTACACCTTC	CASSPRGTVYGYTF
-	-	TRBV5-6	TRBJ2-7	TGTGCCAGCAGCGCCGGGGGAACCTACGAGCAGTACTTC	CASSAGGTYEQYF
once	-	TRBV15	TRBJ2-7	TGTGCCACCAGCAGAGAGAGCAAGTCCTACGAGCAGTACTTC	CATSRESKSYEQYF
-	-	TRBV13	TRBJ2-1	TGTGCCAGCAGTTTCGCGTGGAATGAGCAGTTCTTC	CASSFAWNEQFF
-	TRBD2	TRBV28	TRBJ2-1	TGTGCCAGCAGCCCCTCCTGGCGGGAGGGAACGAATGAGCAGTTCTTC	CASSPSWREGTNEQFF
-	-	TRBV19	TRBJ2-6	TGTGCCACTTTCCAGTTTGGGGCCAACGTCCTGACTTTC	CATFQFGANVLTF
-	TRBD2	TRBV14	TRBJ2-2	TGTGCCAGCAGCCAAGGTAGCGGGAGCACCGGGGAGCTGTTTTTT	CASSQGSGSTGELFF
-	-	TRBV4-1	TRBJ1-6	TGCGCCAGCAGCCAAGATTCGGGTTATAATTCACCCCTCCACTTT	CASSQDSGYNSPLHF
-	TRBD2	TRBV13	TRBJ2-7	TGTGCCAGCAGCTCCGGGACTAGCGCCCAAAGATACGAGCAGTACTTC	CASSSGTSAQRYEQYF
-	-	TRBV28	TRBJ2-2	TGTGCCACCCTCCCGGGGAATCCATTGAACACCGGGGAGCTGTTTTTT	CATLPGNPLNTGELFF
-	TRBD1	TRBV28	TRBJ1-1	TGTGCCAGCAGTTATACAGGGGGCACTGAAGCTTTCTTT	CASSYTGGTEAFF
-	TRBD2	TRBV6-1	TRBJ2-1	TGTGCCAGCAGTGCTCTGCGGGGGAGCTCCTACAATGAGCAGTTCTTC	CASSALRGSSYNEQFF
few	-	TRBV19	TRBJ1-5	TGTGCCAGTAGTATATTTAGGGGGACCAATCAGCCCCAGCATTTT	CASSIFRGTNQPQHF
-	-	TRBV5-6	TRBJ2-3	TGTGCCAGCAGCTTGTGGGGGCCAGATACGCAGTATTTT	CASSLWGPDTQYF
once	-	TRBV5-1	TRBJ1-1	TGCGCCAGCAGCCCGGACAGCCTGAACACTGAAGCTTTCTTT	CASSPDSLNTEAFF
once	TRBD2	TRBV4-3	TRBJ2-1	TGCGCCAGCAGCCAAGAGGAGGGACTAGCGGGAGAAAGGCAGTTCTTC	CASSQEEGLAGERQFF
-	TRBD1	TRBV28	TRBJ2-7	TGTGCCAGCAAAATCAGGGGGCTCGTGGGCGAGCAGTACTTC	CASKIRGLVGEQYF
-	-	TRBV2	TRBJ2-2	TGTGCCAGCAGTGATTGGGGCGCGAACGGGGAGCTGTTTTTT	CASSDWGANGELFF
-	TRBD1	TRBV7-6	TRBJ1-4	TGTGCCAGCAGCCTGCCCCTAACGGGACAGGTTAATGAAAAACTGTTTTTT	CASSLPLTGQVNEKLFF
-	TRBD2	TRBV5-1	TRBJ2-3	TGCGCCAGCAGCTTGGCCGTGGGACTAGCGGAAATTACCACAGATACGCAGTATTTT	CASSLAVGLAEITTDTQYF
once	-	TRBV18	TRBJ1-1	TGTGCCAGCTCACCACCGAGCCTCCCTGAAGCTTTCTTT	CASSPPSLPEAFF